The subject of this entry is one T cell receptor (beta chain). What it recognizes is unknown. These data are taken from a study of identifying expanded T cells in peripheral blood. No infections or other immune events were documented during collection. Germline assignment: CDR1 MNHNS and CDR2 SASEGT. The V gene lost 3 bases and the J gene lost 0 bases, with 12 bases spanning the gap. The CDR3 sequence is 15 residues long. Profiled with immunoSEQ multiplex PCR; TCRdb holds only in-frame clones, not every one. The table has tens of thousands of clones, 89% seen once. Study conclusions and caveats: Across healthy donors, higher total template counts meant significantly greater approximately 2-week count variance.

This chain connects TRBV6-1 to TRBJ2-7; D remains unclear. The sequence derives from a person aged 18 to 70 in good health. Sequenced: blood. Written as DNA, the CDR3 is TGTGCCAGCAGTGATCGGACGGAGAGCTCCTACGAGCAGTACTTC. Amino acid sequence: CASSDRTESSYEQYF.